Listed below are T cell receptor beta chains from one sample, sequenced in a study of blood T cells in healthy people across ages. MiXCR was run by TCRdb on the 5' RACE reads, yielding one entry per CDR3 protein. This sample has fewer than 1,000,000 distinct CDR3 sequences, with 46% found just once. Sequencing was done on a sample of blood. The receptors come from a man aged 80 or over in good health. The CDR3 runs from the conserved cysteine through the conserved F or W. A D gene is named only where the DNA matches it firmly. Only part of the rows carry a size: once, few, many, or a class if the clone is expanded.

- TRBJ2-7 14 TRBV7-3 - TGTGCCAGCAGCCCAGGTAGCAATCGGAATGAGCAGTACTTC CASSPGSNRNEQYF
- TRBJ2-5 14 TRBV5-1 many TGCGCCAGCAGCTTCGGCGGACCCGAAGAGACCCAGTACTTC CASSFGGPEETQYF
- TRBJ1-2 14 TRBV7-9 - TGTGCCAGCAGCTTCCCCGGCGGGGGCTCGGGCTACACCTTC CASSFPGGGSGYTF
- TRBJ1-5 15 TRBV20-1 - TGCAGTGCTCCACGCCCGGGGACTAGCAATCAGCCCCAGCATTTT CSAPRPGTSNQPQHF
- TRBJ2-5 15 TRBV5-4 - TGTGCCAGCAGCACCGGACAGACCACCCAAGAGACCCAGTACTTC CASSTGQTTQETQYF
TRBD2 TRBJ2-3 16 TRBV11-2 many TGTGCCAGCAGCTTAGAGGCTAGCGGGGGAACAGATACGCAGTATTTT CASSLEASGGTDTQYF
- TRBJ1-6 14 TRBV28 - TGTGCCAGCACCGCCCCGGGGGGGGTGTCACCCCTCCACTTT CASTAPGGVSPLHF
TRBD2 TRBJ2-5 16 TRBV7-9 many TGTGCCAGCAGCCCCTCCCCTAGCGGACCACAAGAGACCCAGTACTTC CASSPSPSGPQETQYF
- TRBJ1-2 14 TRBV4-2 - TGTGCCAGCAGCCAAGCCCTGGCCCTCTATGGCTACACCTTC CASSQALALYGYTF
- TRBJ2-5 13 TRBV7-6 - TGTGCCAGCAGCCCGCAGATACTGTCGGGGCGGTACTTC CASSPQILSGRYF
TRBD2 TRBJ2-1 17 TRBV7-2 - TGTGCCAGCAGCAGGCGACTAGCGGGAGTGTCCTACAATGTGCAGTTCTTC CASSRRLAGVSYNVQFF
TRBD2 TRBJ2-1 12 TRBV29-1 - TGCAGCGTTGAAGAGACTAGCGGGAGGCAGTTCTTC CSVEETSGRQFF
- TRBJ2-7 12 TRBV6-1 many TGTGCCAGCACGGTTGGCCGGTACGAGCAGTACTTC CASTVGRYEQYF
- TRBJ2-5 13 TRBV28 - TGTGCCAGCAGTGGACGGGGGGCGCGGGAGCAGTACTTC CASSGRGAREQYF
- TRBJ2-2 15 TRBV5-1 many TGCGCCAGCAGCACCGACGGGGTGAACACCGGGGAGCTGTTTTTT CASSTDGVNTGELFF
- TRBJ2-5 16 TRBV3-1 few TGTGCCAGCAGCCAAGAGCACAGAGGGACCCAAGAGACCCAGTACTTC CASSQEHRGTQETQYF
TRBD1 TRBJ2-7 15 TRBV7-2 - TGTGCCAGCAGCAACCGGGACAGGGGGCCTTACGAGCAGTACTTC CASSNRDRGPYEQYF
TRBD1 TRBJ2-4 13 TRBV7-2 - TGTGCCAGCAGCTTCGACAGGGGTAACATTCAGTACTTC CASSFDRGNIQYF
- TRBJ2-3 17 TRBV20-1 - TGCAGTGCTAGAGATGCCAGGGTGGAGGCCTACACAGATACGCAGTATTTT CSARDARVEAYTDTQYF
TRBD2 TRBJ2-7 16 TRBV28 few TGTGCCAGCAGCCCTCCGGGACTATTGAACTCCTACGAGCAGTACTTC CASSPPGLLNSYEQYF
- TRBJ2-7 17 TRBV4-2 few TGTGCCAGCAGCCAAGTCTCAGGTTTTAGCGACTCCTACGAGCAGTACTTC CASSQVSGFSDSYEQYF
- TRBJ2-1 13 TRBV5-1 - TGCGCCTCGGGCCAACGCTCCTACAATGAGCAGTTCTTC CASGQRSYNEQFF
- TRBJ1-2 14 TRBV15 - TGTGCCACCAGCAGAGATCGAGCGGGGATAGGCTACACCTTC CATSRDRAGIGYTF
- TRBJ2-1 21 TRBV5-1 few TGCGCCAGCAGCTCGACTCTGGGAAGATTGAACGCCGGCCAGGGTGATAATGAGCAGTTCTTC CASSSTLGRLNAGQGDNEQFF
- TRBJ2-5 15 TRBV3-1 - TGTGCCAGCAGCCAACTAGGTGGCGAAAAAGAGACCCAGTACTTC CASSQLGGEKETQYF
TRBD1 TRBJ2-7 17 TRBV6-6 - TGTGCCAGCAGCCAGACAGGACAGGGGAGAATGACCTACGAGCAGTACTTC CASSQTGQGRMTYEQYF
- TRBJ1-4 13 TRBV20-1 - TGCAGTGCTAGGCCGGAGATTAATGAAAAACTGTTTTTT CSARPEINEKLFF
- TRBJ2-1 14 TRBV20-1 - TGCAGTGCTTGGGACCCTCGGAGCTACAATGAGCAGTTCTTC CSAWDPRSYNEQFF
TRBD2 TRBJ2-5 17 TRBV28 - TGTGCCAGCAGTCCGCTAGCGGGGGGTCCCGCCCGAGAGACCCAGTACTTC CASSPLAGGPARETQYF
TRBD1 TRBJ2-7 15 TRBV11-3 many TGTGCCAGCAGCTACGGACAGGGGGCAGAACGCGAGCAGTACTTC CASSYGQGAEREQYF
- TRBJ2-7 11 TRBV28 - TGTGCCATCGGGAATTTGTACGAGCAGTACTTC CAIGNLYEQYF
- TRBJ2-2 15 TRBV5-1 - TGCGCCAACAGCTTGTTGCGGCAGGCCACCGGGGAGCTGTTTTTT CANSLLRQATGELFF
- TRBJ2-5 12 TRBV18 - TGTGCCAGCTCAACATACGTAGAGACCCAGTACTTC CASSTYVETQYF
TRBD2 TRBJ2-1 16 TRBV28 - TGTGCCAGCAGTTTGATCGGGAGGACCCCCTACAATGAGCAGTTCTTC CASSLIGRTPYNEQFF
- TRBJ2-7 14 TRBV29-1 - TGCAGCGTTAAAGTCGGGGGTCCCTCCTACGAGCAGTACTTC CSVKVGGPSYEQYF
- TRBJ2-7 16 TRBV3-1 few TGTGCCAGCAGCCAAGATTACAACCTGGGGGTCGACGAGCAGTACTTC CASSQDYNLGVDEQYF
- TRBJ2-1 17 TRBV6-5 - TGTGTCAGCAGTTACACCGGGACTCCCAGCTCCTACAATGAGCAGTTCTTC CVSSYTGTPSSYNEQFF
- TRBJ2-1 13 TRBV7-3 - TGTGCCAGCAGCGCTGGAACCTACAATGAGCAGTTCTTC CASSAGTYNEQFF
- TRBJ2-3 14 TRBV5-1 - TGCGCCAGCAGCCCCTATGGGTCCGCAGATACGCAGTATTTT CASSPYGSADTQYF
- TRBJ2-1 15 TRBV5-1 many TGCGCCAGCAGCTTAGGGACGCTACTATACAATGAGCAGTTCTTC CASSLGTLLYNEQFF
- TRBJ2-4 17 TRBV4-3 - TGCGCCAGCAGCCAATCGGCAGAGGGGTTAGCCAAAAACATTCAGTACTTC CASSQSAEGLAKNIQYF
- TRBJ2-1 13 TRBV29-1 - TGCAGCGTTTTTGAGGGCGGCGTCGGACCGCAGTTCTTC CSVFEGGVGPQFF
- TRBJ1-1 14 TRBV9 few TGTGCCAGCAGCGTCGGCCAGCAGAACACTGAAGCTTTCTTT CASSVGQQNTEAFF
TRBD1 TRBJ2-7 18 TRBV4-2 - TGTGCCAGCAGCCAAGATCTGAACCCACAGGGGGCGCACGACGAGCAGTACTTC CASSQDLNPQGAHDEQYF